This T cell receptor beta chain comes out of a study of T cell repertoires in cytomegalovirus infection. Study-level information: An indication of both CMV infection and matching HLA type came from public TCR beta signatures. Study-wide results and limits: CMV-specific TCR beta clonotypes restricted by HLA-C dominated the ex vivo response.

On this clonotype itself: Its antigen is not identified.

TCRdb called the reads again in MiXCR, with one record for every CDR3 protein. The profile shows a few hundred thousand distinct CDR3 sequences, approximately 25% of them singletons. Germline CDR1 SQVTM, CDR2 ANQGSEA. Losses at the gene ends were 2 bases for V and 5 bases for J; bases not matched to a gene: 4. The CDR3 has 13 amino acids. The specimen sequenced was PBMCs. The gene calls are TRBV29-1 and TRBJ1-1; 8 nucleotides line up with TRBD1. This TCR was sampled from a human donor in good health (CMV status not recorded). Some clones in this sample may be carry-over from other donors' samples. CDR3 residues: CSVETGGRTEAFF. DNA for the CDR3: TGCAGCGTTGAAACAGGGGGAAGAACTGAAGCTTTCTTT.